This T cell receptor beta chain was recorded in a study of glioma-infiltrating T cells after dendritic cell vaccination. Fresh-frozen tumor tissue and more than two years of survival data were available for all. All glioblastoma patients lacked an isocitrate dehydrogenase mutation. The germline V gene encodes CDR1 SGHTA and CDR2 FQGTGA. Trimming shortened V by 0 bases and J by 7 bases, and 13 bases separated the two germline ends. There are 16 residues in the CDR3. TCRdb keeps only in-frame clones here, not all; method: immunoSEQ multiplex PCR. The sample carries about 92,000 clones, over 75% recorded once.

The sequencing here drew on blood, taken before dendritic cell vaccination. J is TRBJ1-6 and V is TRBV7-3; D is undetermined. This receptor was obtained from a human donor with glioblastoma. CDR3 sequence (DNA): TGTGCCAGCAGCTTAACGGGCAGCGGGAGAAATTCACCCCTCCACTTT. Its protein product is CASSLTGSGRNSPLHF.